A single sample gave rise to the 24 T cell receptor beta chains below, sequenced in a study of CD8 T cells in ankylosing spondylitis. Study-wide findings and caveats: What seemed typical of ankylosing spondylitis blood was a TCR beta motif built from under 10 highly homologous variants.

From the 5' RACE reads, TCRdb called clonotypes with MiXCR, one entry per CDR3 protein. The table records around 540,000 distinct CDR3 sequences, about an eighth of them present only once. These receptors lack a known antigen. Sequencing input: blood, either unsorted or a sorted T cell fraction (not recorded which). The receptors shown here come from a male donor with ankylosing spondylitis.

This clonotype was found a few times. The CDR3 is CSASVDRAGTGIAHQPQHF. The DNA for the CDR3 is TGCAGTGCTAGTGTAGATAGGGCCGGGACGGGGATCGCTCATCAGCCCCAGCATTTT. The chain combines TRBV20-1 with TRBJ1-5, with D maybe TRBD1 (5 bases). V was clipped by 3 bases and J by 5 bases, with 29 bases between them. There are 19 residues in the CDR3. The V gene's germline CDR1 is DFQATT and CDR2 SNEGSKA (reference sequence).

This clonotype has a count of ten or more. CDR3 loop: CASSLGRVADTQYF. For the CDR3, the DNA is TGTGCCAGCAGCTTAGGCAGGGTTGCAGATACGCAGTATTTT. V and J are TRBV11-3 and TRBJ2-3, with a possible D match to TRBD1 (5 bases). The V end was cut by 1 base, the J end by 4 bases, with 9 bases between. The CDR3 loop spans 14 amino acids. Per the germline V gene, CDR1 is SGHNT and CDR2 is YENEEA.

V gene TRBV5-1 combines with J gene TRBJ1-4; D gene unclear. CDR1 and CDR2 (germline): SGHRS, YFSETQ. This CDR3 is built from 13 residues. The ends were cut back, 0 bases at V and 6 bases at J, with 6 bases in the middle. The CDR3 nucleotides are TGCGCCAGCAGCTTGGGCAGACATGAAAAACTGTTTTTT. It yields the protein CASSLGRHEKLFF.

This clonotype has only a few counts. The gene calls are TRBV11-2 and TRBJ1-2; TRBD1 aligns across 9 bases. The V segment lost 2 bases and the J segment 7 bases; nucleotides outside the gene matches: 5. This CDR3 has 14 residues. Per the germline V gene, CDR1 is SGHAT and CDR2 is FQNNGV. Here the CDR3 DNA reads TGTGCCAGCAGCTTACGGACAGGGGCTAGTGGCTACACCTTC. The encoded protein is CASSLRTGASGYTF. The whole variable domain, filled in from reference TRBV11-2 and TRBJ1-2, reads EAGVAQSPRYKIIEKRQSVAFWCNPISGHATLYWYQQILGQGPKLLIQFQNNGVVDDSQLPKDRFSAERLKGVDSTLKIQPAKLEDSAVYLCASSLRTGASGYTFGSGTRLTVV.

This clonotype came up a few times. CDR3 bases: TGTGCCAGCACCCTTCAGGGAATTGAAGCTTTCTTT. Translation: CASTLQGIEAFF. The chain links TRBV6-1 to TRBJ1-1; tentatively, D is TRBD1 (5 bases). There are 12 residues in the CDR3. V was trimmed by 7 bases and J by 7 bases, leaving 13 bases between them. The germline CDR1 and CDR2 sequences are MNHNS and SASEGT.

This clonotype came up a few times. The chain is built from TRBV15 and TRBJ1-2, with D unclear. Trimming removed 5 bases from V and 0 bases from J, with 13 bases in between. From germline, CDR1 is LNHNV and CDR2 YYDKDF (reference sequence). The CDR3 totals 15 residues. DNA for the CDR3: TGTGCCACCAGCTCCCTGGAAGGGACTAACTATGGCTACACCTTC. Its protein product is CATSSLEGTNYGYTF.

The rearrangement uses TRBV5-1 and TRBJ2-2; D gene unclear. The ends were cut back, 2 bases at V and 7 bases at J, with 18 bases in the middle. CDR3 size: 16 residues. The germline CDR1 and CDR2 sequences are SGHRS and YFSETQ. The CDR3 bases are TGCGCCAGCAGCTTCTCCGAGACGGACCTCATCGGGGAGCTGTTTTTT. This encodes CASSFSETDLIGELFF.

The V gene is TRBV21-1, the J gene TRBJ1-1; the DNA was not compared with TRBD1, the D call given in the table. TRBV21-1 corresponds to a pseudogene. The CDR3 spans 18 residues. The CDR3 region is CASTRGTGGRELNTEAFF. The CDR3 coding sequence is TGTGCCAGCACTCGTGGGACAGGAGGTAGAGAATTGAACACTGAAGCTTTCTTT.

This clonotype was counted at least ten times. This chain links TRBV12-3 or TRBV12-4 with TRBJ2-1; D is undetermined. This CDR3 spans 15 amino acids. The germline V and J ends were trimmed by 3 bases and 1 base, with 10 bases remaining between them. The CDR3 DNA reads TGTGCCAGCAGTTTCCTCCCGGTGTCCTACAATGAGCAGTTCTTC. The encoded protein is CASSFLPVSYNEQFF.

In this sample, this clonotype turned up many times. The chain links TRBV20-1 to TRBJ1-1; no clear D gene. CDR3 length equals 15 residues. Germline CDR1 DFQATT, CDR2 SNEGSKA (reference sequence). Trimming pared 2 bases from V and 3 bases from J, leaving 16 bases between. The DNA of the CDR3 is TGCAGTGCTAGAAAAAGGGCACGGGCGGACACTGAAGCTTTCTTT. It is translated as CSARKRARADTEAFF.

This rearrangement joins TRBV5-1 to TRBJ1-1; tentatively, D is TRBD1 (5 bases). This CDR3 is 15 amino acids long. CDR1 and CDR2 from the germline V gene are SGHRS and YFSETQ. Trimming left V 3 bases short and J 0 bases short, with 12 bases between. CDR3: CASSSTGLMNTEAFF. As DNA, the CDR3 is TGCGCCAGCAGCTCGACGGGACTCATGAACACTGAAGCTTTCTTT.

J is TRBJ2-3 and V is TRBV11-2, with D uncertain. Germline CDR1 reads SGHAT; CDR2 reads FQNNGV. The CDR3 is made up of 15 amino acids. The V gene lost 6 bases and the J gene lost 0 bases, with 13 bases spanning the gap. This CDR3 is CASRKGGPSTDTQYF. CDR3 nucleotides: TGTGCCAGCAGAAAGGGTGGCCCTAGCACAGATACGCAGTATTTT.

This clonotype was counted only a few times. The chain uses TRBV15 and TRBJ1-1, with 10 nucleotides matching TRBD1. The trim removed 0 bases at V and 11 bases at J, leaving 15 bases unmatched. This CDR3 is built from 17 residues. Germline values: CDR1 LNHNV, CDR2 YYDKDF (reference sequence). CDR3 DNA: TGTGCCACCAGCAGAGATGCCTGGACAGGGGGAAGCCTTAGTGCTTTCTTT. Translated, it gives CATSRDAWTGGSLSAFF.

This clonotype was detected a few times. The gene calls are TRBV20-1 and TRBJ1-6, with 11 bases lining up with TRBD1. With 0 bases clipped from V and 6 bases from J, the junction kept 4 bases outside the gene matches. The CDR3 has 16 amino acids. Germline V gives CDR1 DFQATT, CDR2 SNEGSKA (reference sequence). The DNA for the CDR3 is TGCAGTGCTAGAGACCGGACAGGGGGCAGTAATTCACCCCTCCACTTT. It is translated as CSARDRTGGSNSPLHF.

This clonotype came up many times. The V call is TRBV5-1, the J call TRBJ2-5; TRBD2 matches 14 bases. Germline CDR1 is SGHRS and CDR2 is YFSETQ. This CDR3 region has 19 residues. V was pared by 4 bases and J by 0 bases, with 11 bases of the junction left unmatched. Here the CDR3 reads CASSLGTSGRQMYQETQYF. The CDR3 region has the DNA TGCGCCAGCAGCCTTGGGACTAGCGGGAGACAAATGTACCAAGAGACCCAGTACTTC. Drawing the rest from reference TRBV5-1 and TRBJ2-5, the complete variable domain is KAGVTQTPRYLIKTRGQQVTLSCSPISGHRSVSWYQQTPGQGLQFLFEYFSETQRNKGNFPGRFSGRQFSNSRSEMNVSTLELGDSALYLCASSLGTSGRQMYQETQYFGPGTRLLVL.

This clonotype turned up a few times. The chain carries TRBV18 and TRBJ1-4, with a weak D call TRBD1 (5 bases). Germline V gene data show CDR1 as KGHSH and CDR2 as LQKENI. The CDR3 runs to 14 residues. With 3 bases removed from V and 5 bases from J, the gap between germline ends came to 10 bases. The chain's CDR3 is CASSPGGANEKLFF. CDR3 bases: TGTGCCAGCTCACCCGGAGGGGCCAATGAAAAACTGTTTTTT.

This clonotype was recorded a few times. The chain is built from TRBV6-5 and TRBJ2-4; 8 bases line up with TRBD2. The CDR3 totals 15 residues. Germline CDR1 reads MNHEY; CDR2 reads SVGAGI. After removal of 2 bases from V and 2 bases from J, the junction contained 2 bases not matched to a gene. The CDR3 here is CASSYGGRTKNIQYF. CDR3 sequence (DNA): TGTGCCAGCAGTTACGGCGGGAGGACCAAAAACATTCAGTACTTC.

The chain combines TRBV7-2 with TRBJ2-1; D ambiguous. The V end lost 1 base, the J end lost 5 bases, and 15 bases lay between the germline ends. In germline, CDR1 is SGHTA, CDR2 FQGNSA. The CDR3 extends over 16 amino acids. The CDR3, as DNA: TGTGCCAGCAGCTTAGTTGCAGCGACTTGGAACAATGAGCAGTTCTTC. This codes for CASSLVAATWNNEQFF.

V usage is TRBV14 and J usage is TRBJ1-1; TRBD1 might be the D (6 bases). Germline CDR1 reads SGHDN; CDR2 reads FVKESK. Trimming left V 0 bases short and J 8 bases short, with 10 bases between. This CDR3 comprises 13 residues. CDR3 nucleotide sequence: TGTGCCAGCAGCCAAGATTTGGGGGCCGAAGCTTTCTTT. Translated: CASSQDLGAEAFF.

There are a few counts of this clonotype. The chain employs TRBV5-6 and TRBJ1-5; D uncertain. The CDR3 loop spans 13 amino acids. V lost 2 bases and J lost 3, with 6 bases in between. Germline assignment: CDR1 SGHDT and CDR2 YYEEEE. This CDR3 reads CASSFMYNQPQHF. The CDR3 DNA reads TGTGCCAGCAGCTTTATGTACAATCAGCCCCAGCATTTT.

This clonotype was seen more than once but under ten times. The CDR3 loop reads CASSSVEVETQYF. In nucleotides, the CDR3 is TGTGCCAGCAGCTCGGTAGAGGTGGAGACCCAGTACTTC. V gene TRBV7-9 combines with J gene TRBJ2-5; D is uncertain. Germline CDR1 reads SEHNR; CDR2 reads FQNEAQ (reference sequence). V gave up 4 bases and J gave up 5 bases, with 11 bases separating them. The length of the CDR3 is 13 residues.

The chain links TRBV2 to TRBJ2-7, with 8 positions matching TRBD1. Germline V lookup: CDR1 SNHLY, CDR2 FYNNEI. Germline trimming cut 3 bases from V and 6 bases from J; bases unmatched to any gene: 10. This CDR3 comprises 15 residues. The CDR3 here is CASSEALDRAVEQYV. The CDR3 DNA reads as TGTGCCAGCAGTGAGGCTTTGGACAGGGCCGTCGAGCAGTACGTC.

The rearrangement joins TRBV7-2 to TRBJ2-1; possibly TRBD1 or TRBD2 for D (5 bases each). The ends were cut back, 5 bases at V and 0 bases at J, with 14 bases in the middle. From germline, CDR1 is SGHTA and CDR2 FQGNSA. The CDR3 totals 16 residues. The CDR3 DNA sequence: TGTGCCAGCAGCCCCGAGGTAGGGACCTCCTACAATGAGCAGTTCTTC. Translating it yields CASSPEVGTSYNEQFF.

This clonotype was detected many times. The chain carries TRBV27 and TRBJ2-2; D gene unclear. The CDR3 sequence is 15 residues long. Trimming took off 7 bases at V and 7 bases at J, with 19 bases between the two ends. Germline-derived CDR1 and CDR2 are MNHEY and SMNVEV (reference sequence). CDR3 residues: CASNPGPATYGELFF. The CDR3 nucleotides read TGTGCCAGCAATCCCGGGCCCGCCACTTACGGGGAGCTGTTTTTT.